Included here is one T cell receptor (beta chain) sequence, with context. This record belongs to a study of OX40 agonist ivuxolimab in advanced cancers. Some clones are missing from TCRdb's copy, which holds only in-frame ones; the method was immunoSEQ multiplex PCR. The data hold approximately 61,000 clones, with around nine tenths observed a single time. V was pared by 4 bases and J by 7 bases, with 17 bases between. Germline values: CDR1 ENHRY, CDR2 SYGVKD. The CDR3 spans 14 residues. The V gene is TRBV10-3, the J gene TRBJ2-7; no firm D call. The source material was CD4+ or CD8+ T cells sorted from blood, sampled in a trial of the OX40 agonist ivuxolimab. This TCR was recovered from an adult with an advanced solid tumor such as melanoma, head and neck, liver or kidney cancer. In nucleotides, the CDR3 is TGTGCCATCAGTGGGGTTACTCTGGGAAGGGAGCAGTACTTC. Protein product: CAISGVTLGREQYF.